This TCR beta chain was found in a study of Graves' ophthalmopathy and Graves' hyperthyroidism. Study in general: If no ophthalmopathy appeared within 18 months of follow-up, hyperthyroidism was termed stable. Study-wide findings and caveats: Sensitivity reached about 70% and specificity under 85% when the model predicted ophthalmopathy progression. Blood shared most expanded thyroid clonotypes above 0.001 frequency.

Trimming took off 3 bases at V and 3 bases at J, with 18 bases between the two ends. The V gene's germline CDR1 is SEHNR and CDR2 FQNEAQ (reference sequence). The CDR3 contains 16 residues. Details on this clonotype: Its antigen is unknown. A much bigger clone sits one base away, suggesting this may be a read error.

Other autoimmune diseases, uncontrolled infections, pregnancy or lactation ruled patients out of participation. RNA transcripts served as template for amplifying TCR beta CDR3 sequences. The first round was an RT-PCR with HTBI primers, and the second round was a multiplex PCR. MiXCR, applied by TCRdb to the multiplex PCR reads, yields one record per CDR3 protein. This sample carries about 550,000 distinct CDR3 sequences, about 35% of them seen once, and the ten largest clones take approximately 4.1%. The clonotype was recovered from an adult man with Graves' hyperthyroidism. V is TRBV7-9 and J is TRBJ2-7; possible D gene TRBD2, 5 bases. The sample consisted of peripheral blood or thyroid tissue (not recorded which). As DNA, the CDR3 is TGTGCCAGCAGCTTGGGGAGACTCCTACAAATCTACGAGCAGTACTTC. Residues: CASSLGRLLQIYEQYF.